This paragraph reports one T cell receptor (beta chain). The entry originates in a study of radiotherapy plus CTLA-4 blockade in lung cancer. The assay was immunoSEQ multiplex PCR, and TCRdb's table has in-frame clones only and misses some. The sample lists tens of thousands of clones, around 80% occurring once. J lost 1 base, V lost 3 bases, and 5 bases had no gene match. The length of the CDR3 is 15 residues. The V gene's germline CDR1 is SGDLS and CDR2 YYNGEE. The sequence derives from a human donor with non-small cell lung cancer who had stable disease on radiotherapy plus ipilimumab. The sequencing used peripheral blood, collected from a patient treated with radiotherapy plus ipilimumab. The chain couples TRBV9 to TRBJ2-3; 7 nucleotides align to TRBD2. The CDR3 DNA reads as TGTGCCAGCAGCGCTAGCGGACTACGCACAGATACGCAGTATTTT. As protein: CASSASGLRTDTQYF.